This passage covers 10 T cell receptor beta chains from one sample sequenced in a study of T cells and Merkel cell carcinoma outcomes. Clones were read by immunoSEQ multiplex PCR, and TCRdb kept only the in-frame ones, dropping some. The sample includes roughly 16,000 clones, roughly 76% of them seen just once. The sample taken for sequencing was tumor tissue from Merkel cell carcinoma. The receptors come from a human donor with Merkel cell carcinoma.

This clone was picked up a small number of times. The chain recombines TRBV18 with TRBJ2-3; D is ambiguous. Per germline, CDR1 KGHSH and CDR2 LQKENI. Trimming removed 3 bases at V and 0 bases at J, with 7 bases between. The CDR3 extends over 14 amino acids. CDR3 nucleotides: TGTGCCAGCTCACCTACCGGGAGCACAGATACGCAGTATTTT. This encodes CASSPTGSTDTQYF.

This sequence joins TRBV29-1 and TRBJ2-5; D call uncertain. Trimming took 6 bases from V and 4 from J, leaving 15 bases between them. From germline, CDR1 is SQVTM and CDR2 ANQGSEA. This CDR3 is 13 amino acids long. This CDR3 is CSVIRTVGETQYF. CDR3 nucleotide sequence: TGCAGCGTAATAAGGACGGTGGGAGAGACCCAGTACTTC.

The J gene is TRBJ2-7, the V gene TRBV25-1; 7 nucleotides line up with TRBD1. J gave up 2 bases and V 5 bases, and 6 bases lay outside the gene matches. The CDR3 is made up of 14 amino acids. CDR1 and CDR2 (germline): MGHDK, SYGVNS. This chain's CDR3 is CASSKEGAAYEQYF. In DNA form, the CDR3 reads TGTGCCAGCAGTAAAGAGGGGGCGGCCTACGAGCAGTACTTC.

This clone was counted only a few times. The gene calls are TRBV9 and TRBJ2-2; the D is unclear. The CDR3 loop spans 17 amino acids. Germline values: CDR1 SGDLS, CDR2 YYNGEE. The ends were cut back, 6 bases at V and 0 bases at J, with 18 bases in the middle. The CDR3 reads CASNPVGGPTNTGELFF. CDR3 bases: TGTGCCAGCAATCCCGTGGGCGGACCCACGAACACCGGGGAGCTGTTTTTT.

The CDR3 nucleotides read TGTGCCAGCAGTCAGTCTTTGTACTATGGCTACACCTTC. This gives the protein CASSQSLYYGYTF. The chain employs TRBV14 and TRBJ1-2; D not resolved. There are 13 residues in the CDR3. Trimming removed 6 bases at V and 3 bases at J, with 11 bases between. Germline CDR1 SGHDN, CDR2 FVKESK.

The sample holds a few counts of this clone. The gene calls are TRBV5-5 and TRBJ2-1; D remains ambiguous. CDR3 size: 13 residues. From germline, CDR1 is SGHKS and CDR2 YYEKEE (reference sequence). The germline V and J ends were trimmed by 4 bases and 6 bases, with 11 bases remaining between them. CDR3 residues: CASSRDVSNEQFF. The DNA for the CDR3 is TGTGCCAGCAGCAGAGACGTAAGCAATGAGCAGTTCTTC. The whole variable domain, remainder taken from reference TRBV5-5 and TRBJ2-1, is DAGVTQSPTHLIKTRGQQVTLRCSPISGHKSVSWYQQVLGQGPQFIFQYYEKEERGRGNFPDRFSARQFPNYSSELNVNALLLGDSALYLCASSRDVSNEQFFGPGTRLTVL.

This sequence joins TRBV28 and TRBJ2-5; 7 positions agree with TRBD1. This CDR3 contains 15 residues. With V trimmed by 1 base and J by 2 bases, 4 bases remained unmatched. CDR1 is MDHEN and CDR2 is SYDVKM in the germline V gene. The CDR3 DNA sequence: TGTGCCAGCAGTTTATCCCTGGACAGGCAAGAGACCCAGTACTTC. It codes for CASSLSLDRQETQYF. The whole variable domain, filled in from reference TRBV28 and TRBJ2-5, reads DVKVTQSSRYLVKRTGEKVFLECVQDMDHENMFWYRQDPGLGLRLIYFSYDVKMKEKGDIPEGYSVSREKKERFSLILESASTNQTSMYLCASSLSLDRQETQYFGPGTRLLVL.

This clone occurred once. The chain couples TRBV5-1 to TRBJ2-3, with D perhaps being TRBD1 or TRBD2 (5 bases each). The CDR3 has 16 amino acids. In germline, CDR1 is SGHRS, CDR2 YFSETQ. Trimming shortened V by 0 bases and J by 4 bases, and 15 bases separated the two germline ends. CDR3 sequence: CASSLAGTGVPDTQYF. For the CDR3, the DNA is TGCGCCAGCAGCTTGGCCGGGACGGGCGTCCCAGATACGCAGTATTTT.

The chain employs TRBV6-5 and TRBJ2-3, with D possibly being TRBD1 (5 bases). The CDR3 extends over 11 amino acids. Germline lookup yields CDR1 MNHEY and CDR2 SVGAGI. V was pared by 5 bases and J by 8 bases, with 8 bases between. The DNA of the CDR3 is TGTGCCAGCAGTATAGGGGTTACGCAGTATTTT. Its protein is CASSIGVTQYF.

This clone was seen more than once but under ten times. The rearrangement links TRBV6-1 to TRBJ1-6; 8 bases map to TRBD1. The CDR3 is 15 amino acids. V lost 1 base and J lost 10; bases outside the gene matches: 6. Looked up from germline, CDR1 is MNHNS and CDR2 is SASEGT. In nucleotides, the CDR3 is TGTGCCAGCAGTGAAGGTGGACAGGGCTACTCACCCCTCCACTTT. Encoded protein: CASSEGGQGYSPLHF.